Listed here is a single TCR beta chain. What it binds is unknown. The V and J ends lost 1 base and 4 bases respectively, with 4 bases between them. The CDR3 sequence is 12 residues long. Germline values: CDR1 MDHEN, CDR2 SYDVKM. The repertoire was sequenced with immunoSEQ multiplex PCR; TCRdb's copy has only in-frame clones and lacks some. The table has tens of thousands of clones, about nine tenths seen once; the top ten hold under 0.65%. These data belong to a study of OX40 agonist ivuxolimab in advanced cancers. Broader study findings: More expanded clones were seen, on average, in CD8+ T cells than in CD4+.

The rearrangement joins TRBV28 to TRBJ1-1; D is undetermined. This specimen consisted of CD4+ or CD8+ T cells sorted from blood, obtained in a trial of the OX40 agonist ivuxolimab. This clonotype was sampled from an adult with an advanced solid tumor such as melanoma, head and neck, liver or kidney cancer. Written as DNA, the CDR3 is TGTGCCAGCAGTTTATTACCCACTGAAGCTTTCTTT. It codes for CASSLLPTEAFF.